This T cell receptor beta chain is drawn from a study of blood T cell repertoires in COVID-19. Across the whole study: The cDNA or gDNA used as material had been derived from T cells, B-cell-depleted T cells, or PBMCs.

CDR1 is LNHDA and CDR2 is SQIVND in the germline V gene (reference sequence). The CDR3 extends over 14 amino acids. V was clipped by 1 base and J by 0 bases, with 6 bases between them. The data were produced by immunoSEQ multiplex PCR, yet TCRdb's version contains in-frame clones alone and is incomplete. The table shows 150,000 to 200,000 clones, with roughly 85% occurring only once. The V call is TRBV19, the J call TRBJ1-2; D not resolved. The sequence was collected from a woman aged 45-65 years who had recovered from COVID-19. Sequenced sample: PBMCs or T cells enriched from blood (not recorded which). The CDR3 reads CASSIGTANYGYTF. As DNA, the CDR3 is TGTGCCAGTAGTATAGGCACTGCTAACTATGGCTACACCTTC.